This is a list of T cell receptor beta chains from one sample in a study of neurological immune-mediated disorders. TCRdb re-analysed the 5' RACE reads in MiXCR, keeping a single row per CDR3 protein. The repertoire has approximately 80,000 distinct CDR3 sequences, 5.8% of them found once; the top ten carry roughly 8.6%. The specimen was PBMCs. The receptors here all came from an older woman with multiple sclerosis. CDR3s include the opening cysteine and the closing phenylalanine or tryptophan.

J: TRBJ1-1; V: TRBV18; CDR3: CASSPQRSMNTEAFF
J: TRBJ1-1; V: TRBV9; CDR3: CASSVISSGPEAFF
J: TRBJ2-6; V: TRBV27; CDR3: CASSPIDSSGANVLTF
J: TRBJ1-1; V: TRBV10-3; CDR3: CAISRKGADTEAFF
J: TRBJ1-1; V: TRBV9; CDR3: CASSVEGNTEAFF
J: TRBJ1-1; V: TRBV6-5; CDR3: CASRMSGRGLMSAEAFF
J: TRBJ2-1; V: TRBV12-5; CDR3: CASGPLGGSYNEQFF
J: TRBJ2-1; V: TRBV24-1; CDR3: CATRTGDRNEQFF
J: TRBJ2-7; V: TRBV29-1; CDR3: CSVLGRPSYEQYF
J: TRBJ1-2; V: TRBV3-1; CDR3: CASSQDRGGGGYTF
J: TRBJ2-1; V: TRBV14; CDR3: CASSQAPGGSSYNEQFF
J: TRBJ1-4; V: TRBV5-1; CDR3: CASSSSGTSNEKLFF
J: TRBJ2-3; V: TRBV4-2; CDR3: CASSQGSTGSSTDTQYF
J: TRBJ1-4; V: TRBV20-1; CDR3: CSARSGTGNEKLFF
J: TRBJ2-3; V: TRBV15; CDR3: CATSRVLAGTDTQYF
J: TRBJ2-7; V: TRBV25-1; CDR3: CASSERYEQYF
J: TRBJ1-5; V: TRBV27; CDR3: CASSDRGHVRNQPQHF
J: TRBJ2-7; V: TRBV7-6; CDR3: CASSPIGGSGDEQYF
J: TRBJ2-3; V: TRBV18; CDR3: CASSPLSRTDTQYF
J: TRBJ1-3; V: TRBV7-6; CDR3: CASSLSSGNTIYF
J: TRBJ1-4; V: TRBV3-1; CDR3: CASSRSLQGGRNEKLFF
J: TRBJ1-4; V: TRBV3-1; CDR3: CASSHALEKLFF
J: TRBJ2-3; V: TRBV10-3; CDR3: CAINGTSGPPDTQYF
J: TRBJ1-1; V: TRBV2; CDR3: CASSEDYRGTEAFF
J: TRBJ1-4; V: TRBV5-1; CDR3: CASSLSTGFEKLFF
J: TRBJ2-5; V: TRBV7-2; CDR3: CASTKGDQETQYF
J: TRBJ1-2; V: TRBV5-1; CDR3: CASSEGDYGYTF
J: TRBJ1-1; V: TRBV6-5; CDR3: CASSYSTRGGMNTEAFF
J: TRBJ2-7; V: TRBV5-4; CDR3: CATGVGATSYEQYF
J: TRBJ2-2; V: TRBV14; CDR3: CASSQINTGELFF
J: TRBJ1-2; V: TRBV7-2; CDR3: CASSSKTGIYGYTF
J: TRBJ2-6; V: TRBV5-1; CDR3: CASSPAAGGLSSSGANVLTF
J: TRBJ2-7; V: TRBV5-4; CDR3: CASSLRTGGEYEQYF
J: TRBJ2-2; V: TRBV5-1; CDR3: CASSLESGGELFF
J: TRBJ2-7; V: TRBV20-1; CDR3: CSARDQANLSPYEQYF
J: TRBJ1-2; V: TRBV6-1; CDR3: CASRGTGVQYGYTF
J: TRBJ1-1; V: TRBV6-4; CDR3: CASGYRENTEAFF
J: TRBJ2-2; V: TRBV5-1; CDR3: CASARLDTNTGELFF
J: TRBJ1-1; V: TRBV5-1; CDR3: CASKDQKGLEAFF
J: TRBJ1-1; V: TRBV6-6; CDR3: CASRETGHAFF
J: TRBJ1-4; V: TRBV29-1; CDR3: CSVEDQTGGGKLFF
J: TRBJ1-1; V: TRBV11-2; CDR3: CASSVRQQTEAFF
J: TRBJ2-2; V: TRBV5-1; CDR3: CASSHTEFGELFF
J: TRBJ2-3; V: TRBV5-1; CDR3: CASSNADTQYF
J: TRBJ2-3; V: TRBV28; CDR3: CASSFNRASTDTQYF
J: TRBJ2-3; V: TRBV5-6; CDR3: CASTGQPTDTQYF
J: TRBJ1-4; V: TRBV5-1; CDR3: CASSLEVNEPEKLFF
J: TRBJ2-3; V: TRBV5-1; CDR3: CASSFSMLAATSTDTQYF
J: TRBJ1-1; V: TRBV6-6; CDR3: CASRGAGNTEAFF
J: TRBJ2-3; V: TRBV4-2; CDR3: CASSQESDTQYF
J: TRBJ2-2; V: TRBV29-1; CDR3: CSVDGSYTGELFF
J: TRBJ2-1; V: TRBV7-2; CDR3: CASSFGLAGRSSYNEQFF
J: TRBJ1-3; V: TRBV6-6; CDR3: CASSATGIGNTIYF
J: TRBJ1-1; V: TRBV7-2; CDR3: CASTQRTGRGTEAFF
J: TRBJ2-7; V: TRBV20-1; CDR3: CSARSGTGLYEQYF
J: TRBJ1-1; V: TRBV7-9; CDR3: CASSEYFGEAFF
J: TRBJ2-7; V: TRBV29-1; CDR3: CSVGSGISYEQYF